This is a list of T cell receptor beta chains from one sample in a study of vaccination effects on CD4 cells after COVID-19. Clones were sequenced by immunoSEQ multiplex PCR, and TCRdb holds only the in-frame ones, with some missing. This sample has 41,000 or so clones, with around 77% found just once. Their recognized antigens are unknown. Material: CD4+ T cells from PBMCs cultured with HCoV-NL63 spike peptides, obtained before COVID-19 vaccination. All receptors come from a human donor who received a COVID-19 vaccine. The CDR3 runs from the conserved cysteine through the conserved F or W. A D gene is named only where the DNA matches it firmly.

d_gene | j_gene | v_gene | CDR3aa
- | TRBJ1-2 | TRBV3-1/TRBV3-2 | CASSQGDGNYGYTF
- | TRBJ1-5 | TRBV2 | CASSPPGNQPQHF
TRBD2 | TRBJ2-5 | TRBV24-1 | CATSDSGTSGGGETQYF
TRBD1 | TRBJ1-3 | TRBV4-3 | CASSQGTGFISGNTIYF
TRBD1 | TRBJ1-1 | TRBV5-1 | CASSLVPGGLNTEAFF
- | TRBJ2-2 | TRBV5-1 | CASLPQGTGELFF
- | TRBJ2-3 | TRBV20-1 | CSASSFSAGKGTDTQYF
- | TRBJ1-5 | TRBV2 | CASTQTGNNQPQHF
- | TRBJ2-5 | TRBV5-4 | CASSGGGGVETQYF
- | TRBJ1-1 | TRBV12-3/TRBV12-4 | CASSSPRRTEAFF
- | TRBJ1-5 | TRBV6-2/TRBV6-3 | CASSYSGRENQPQHF
TRBD1 | TRBJ2-2 | TRBV5-6 | CASSLEGRGRELFF
- | TRBJ2-3 | TRBV3-1/TRBV3-2 | CASSQRQGTDTQYF
- | TRBJ1-2 | TRBV25-1 | CASSEHTGANYGYTF
- | TRBJ2-2 | TRBV2 | CASNPGRRNTGELFF
TRBD1 | TRBJ2-3 | TRBV6-5 | CASSYTGADTQYF
TRBD1 | TRBJ1-4 | TRBV9 | CASSQMTGTNEKLFF